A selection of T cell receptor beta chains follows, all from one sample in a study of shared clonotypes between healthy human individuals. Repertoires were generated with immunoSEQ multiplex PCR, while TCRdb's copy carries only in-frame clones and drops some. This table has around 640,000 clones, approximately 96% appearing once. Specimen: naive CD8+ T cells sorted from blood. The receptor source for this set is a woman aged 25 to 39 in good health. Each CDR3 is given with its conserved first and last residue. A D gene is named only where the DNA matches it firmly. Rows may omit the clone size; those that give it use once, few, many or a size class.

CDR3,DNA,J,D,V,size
CASSPHRSPQETQYF,TGTGCCAGCAGCCCCCACAGATCGCCACAAGAGACCCAGTACTTC,TRBJ2-5,-,TRBV11-2,-
CASSSTGEEQYF,TGTGCCAGCAGTTCGACGGGAGAGGAGCAGTACTTC,TRBJ2-7,-,TRBV28,once
CASRTRASYEQYF,TGTGCCAGCAGAACCAGAGCCTCCTACGAGCAGTACTTC,TRBJ2-7,-,TRBV7-8,-
CASSADSFQPQHF,TGTGCCAGCAGCGCTGACAGTTTTCAGCCCCAGCATTTT,TRBJ1-5,-,TRBV28,-
CASSFSGGSDQPQHF,TGTGCCAGCAGTTTTTCTGGGGGTTCGGATCAGCCCCAGCATTTT,TRBJ1-5,-,TRBV28,-
CASSLGTGSEQYF,TGTGCCAGCAGCCTCGGGACAGGGAGTGAGCAGTACTTC,TRBJ2-7,TRBD1,TRBV11-2,-
CASSLGRDPYEQYF,TGCGCCAGCAGCTTGGGACGGGACCCCTACGAGCAGTACTTC,TRBJ2-7,-,TRBV5-1,-
CASRGDTRQGDQPQHF,TGTGCCAGCAGAGGAGACACTAGACAGGGCGATCAGCCCCAGCATTTT,TRBJ1-5,TRBD1,TRBV2,-
CASSLGSSFEQFF,TGTGCCAGCAGCTTGGGGAGTAGCTTTGAGCAGTTCTTC,TRBJ2-1,-,TRBV5-6,-
CASSGGGSYEQYF,TGTGCCAGCAGCGGGGGCGGTTCCTACGAGCAGTACTTC,TRBJ2-7,-,TRBV9,-
CASIDGTGANEKLFF,TGTGCCAGCATAGATGGGACAGGAGCTAATGAAAAACTGTTTTTT,TRBJ1-4,TRBD1,TRBV5-6,once
CASSLVWLAGGGEQFF,TGTGCCAGCAGCTTAGTATGGCTAGCGGGAGGGGGGGAGCAGTTCTTC,TRBJ2-1,TRBD2,TRBV11-2,-
CASSQESVGLVYEQFF,TGCGCCAGCAGCCAAGAATCGGTGGGACTAGTATATGAGCAGTTCTTC,TRBJ2-1,TRBD2,TRBV4-1,-
CASAPGQGAHEQFF,TGTGCCAGCGCACCGGGACAGGGGGCCCATGAGCAGTTCTTC,TRBJ2-1,TRBD1,TRBV7-9,-
CASSEMVRGGEQYF,TGTGCCAGCAGTGAAATGGTTAGGGGAGGCGAGCAGTACTTC,TRBJ2-7,-,TRBV2,-
CASSTSTGNHEQYF,TGTGCCAGCTCAACCTCAACAGGGAACCACGAGCAGTACTTC,TRBJ2-7,-,TRBV18,-
CASSLSAETQYF,TGTGCCAGCAGCCTCTCAGCGGAGACCCAGTACTTC,TRBJ2-5,-,TRBV13,-
CASSHGTSRDEQYF,TGTGCCAGCAGCCACGGGACTAGCCGAGACGAGCAGTACTTC,TRBJ2-7,TRBD2,TRBV14,-
CASSKRQGFYEQYF,TGTGCCAGCAGTAAGCGACAGGGCTTCTACGAGCAGTACTTC,TRBJ2-7,TRBD1,TRBV27,-
CASSFRDSSYNEQFF,TGTGCCAGCAGTTTCCGGGACAGCTCCTACAATGAGCAGTTCTTC,TRBJ2-1,TRBD1,TRBV28,-
CASSRDSPQSDTQYF,TGTGCCAGCAGCCGGGACTCCCCACAGTCAGATACGCAGTATTTT,TRBJ2-3,-,TRBV28,-
CASRLQGASLANEQFF,TGCGCCAGCAGGCTACAGGGGGCGAGTCTGGCCAATGAGCAGTTCTTC,TRBJ2-1,TRBD1,TRBV10-2,-
CATRPGTAYGYTF,TGTGCCACTCGACCAGGGACAGCTTATGGCTACACCTTC,TRBJ1-2,TRBD1,TRBV27,-
CASSGGYNEQFF,TGTGCCAGCAGCGGCGGGTACAATGAGCAGTTCTTC,TRBJ2-1,-,TRBV9,-
CSVESAGGPYNEQFF,TGCAGCGTTGAAAGTGCGGGAGGGCCTTACAATGAGCAGTTCTTC,TRBJ2-1,TRBD2,TRBV29-1,-
CANPDRHHSGNTIYF,TGTGCCAACCCGGACAGGCACCATTCTGGAAACACCATATATTTT,TRBJ1-3,TRBD1,TRBV10-3,-
CASSQTGAVSGWGYNEQFF,TGTGCCAGCAGCCAAACAGGGGCAGTCTCGGGATGGGGTTACAATGAGCAGTTCTTC,TRBJ2-1,TRBD1,TRBV5-8,-
CASSGASNIQYF,TGTGCCAGCAGCGGTGCCTCTAACATTCAGTACTTC,TRBJ2-4,-,TRBV9,-
CASSLSPGQGNQPQHF,TGTGCCAGCAGTTTATCCCCGGGACAGGGAAATCAGCCCCAGCATTTT,TRBJ1-5,TRBD1,TRBV27,-
CASSQVVWGNGYTF,TGTGCCAGCAGCCAAGTTGTGTGGGGAAATGGCTACACCTTC,TRBJ1-2,-,TRBV4-2,-
CASSRSVGNEQFF,TGTGCCAGCAGTCGGTCGGTGGGAAATGAGCAGTTCTTC,TRBJ2-1,-,TRBV27,-
CASSPLSGGVDTGELFF,TGTGCCAGCAGCCCTCTTAGCGGTGGGGTGGACACCGGGGAGCTGTTTTTT,TRBJ2-2,-,TRBV4-2,-
CASSPMGPAYEQYF,TGTGCCAGCAGTCCTATGGGACCGGCCTACGAGCAGTACTTC,TRBJ2-7,-,TRBV27,-
CASSPGTGYEQYF,TGTGCCAGCAGCCCCGGGACAGGCTACGAGCAGTACTTC,TRBJ2-7,TRBD1,TRBV14,-
CASSLTAHYEQYF,TGTGCCAGCAGCTTAACTGCCCACTACGAGCAGTACTTC,TRBJ2-7,-,TRBV7-9,-
CASSGGSYEQYF,TGTGCCAGCAGCGGTGGATCCTACGAGCAGTACTTC,TRBJ2-7,-,TRBV13,-
CASSLAGLNTGELFF,TGTGCCAGCAGCTTAGCTGGACTAAACACCGGGGAGCTGTTTTTT,TRBJ2-2,-,TRBV7-6,-
CASSGGALSGAQETQYF,TGTGCCAGCAGCGGTGGGGCATTGTCCGGGGCCCAAGAGACCCAGTACTTC,TRBJ2-5,-,TRBV5-4,-
CASRGLNQPQHF,TGTGCCAGTAGGGGCCTCAATCAGCCCCAGCATTTT,TRBJ1-5,-,TRBV19,-
CASSFGSEAFF,TGTGCCAGCAGCTTCGGTTCTGAGGCTTTCTTT,TRBJ1-1,-,TRBV11-2,-
CASSLTSGHNEQFF,TGTGCCAGCAGTTTGACTAGCGGGCACAATGAGCAGTTCTTC,TRBJ2-1,TRBD2,TRBV28,-